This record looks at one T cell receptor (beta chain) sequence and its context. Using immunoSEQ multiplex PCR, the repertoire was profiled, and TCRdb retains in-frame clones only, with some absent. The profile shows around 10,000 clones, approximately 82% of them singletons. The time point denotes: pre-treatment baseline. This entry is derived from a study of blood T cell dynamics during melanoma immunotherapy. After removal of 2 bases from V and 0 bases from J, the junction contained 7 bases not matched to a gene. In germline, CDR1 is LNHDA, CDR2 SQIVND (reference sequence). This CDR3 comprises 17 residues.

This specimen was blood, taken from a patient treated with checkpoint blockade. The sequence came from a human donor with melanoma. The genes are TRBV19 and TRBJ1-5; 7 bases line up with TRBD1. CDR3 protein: CASSITLGQYSNQPQHF. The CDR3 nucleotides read TGTGCCAGTAGTATAACACTGGGACAGTATAGCAATCAGCCCCAGCATTTT.